This TCR beta chain comes out of a study of blood T cell repertoires in COVID-19. Study-wide background: Samples of COVID-19 (acute and convalescent) were obtained from the United States, Italy and Spain. The analysed material was cDNA or gDNA that came from T cells, B-cell-depleted T cells, or PBMCs.

This clone has only one observation. In the authors' workflow: Estimation of nucleated cell counts was performed using reference gene primer amplification. Sequencing was performed with immunoSEQ multiplex PCR; in TCRdb, only in-frame clones are kept and a portion is missing. The V and J calls and clone size come from that table; D and trimming were worked out from the DNA. Of around 160,000 clones detected, 80% to 90% appear once; the ten largest clones hold 9.5% to 13%. The CDR3 sequence is 15 residues long. Germline loops: CDR1 SGHAT, CDR2 FQNNGV. V trimming: 0 bases; J trimming: 4 bases; junction bases outside the gene matches: 2.

This sequence was found in a human donor in a cohort sampled during active COVID-19. J is TRBJ2-7 and V is TRBV11-2; 11 bases fit TRBD1. Material for sequencing was peripheral blood. CDR3 sequence: CASSLEGTGGYEQYF. The CDR3 coding sequence is TGTGCCAGCAGCTTAGAAGGGACAGGGGGATACGAGCAGTACTTC.